The rows below give T cell receptor beta chains drawn from one sample of a study of cytomegalovirus exposure and HLA in healthy donors. The data were produced by immunoSEQ multiplex PCR, yet TCRdb's version contains in-frame clones alone and is incomplete. The sample has under 200,000 clones; over 75% are singletons. The sample was PBMCs. The receptors were gathered from a man in his forties or fifties in good health and CMV-seropositive. Each CDR3 is given with its conserved first and last residue. The D gene is left open where the match is weak. Size is omitted from some rows. Given values are once, few, many or a class for expanded clones.

cdr3_nt: TGTGCCAGTAGTATGGAAACAGACAGGGTGGGATTT
cdr3_aa: CASSMETDRVGF
clone_size: NA
v_call: TRBV19
d_call: TRBD1
j_call: TRBJ1-1

cdr3_nt: TGTGCCAGCAAGAAAGAGATGGACTATGGCTACACCTTC
cdr3_aa: CASKKEMDYGYTF
clone_size: NA
v_call: TRBV5-6
d_call: NA
j_call: TRBJ1-2

cdr3_nt: TGCGCCAGCAGCTTGGAAGGGGGGGGTCGGGGAAAACTGTTTTTT
cdr3_aa: CASSLEGGGRGKLFF
clone_size: NA
v_call: TRBV5-1
d_call: NA
j_call: TRBJ1-4

cdr3_nt: TGCAGCGTTCATTTGAACACTGAAGCTTTCTTT
cdr3_aa: CSVHLNTEAFF
clone_size: NA
v_call: TRBV29-1
d_call: NA
j_call: TRBJ1-1

cdr3_nt: TGCAGCGCTGCTCAGCGATTATACAATGAGCAGTTCTTC
cdr3_aa: CSAAQRLYNEQFF
clone_size: NA
v_call: TRBV29-1
d_call: NA
j_call: TRBJ2-1

cdr3_nt: TGCGCCAGCAGCATAACAGGGGGAAGGGACCAGCCCCAGCATTTT
cdr3_aa: CASSITGGRDQPQHF
clone_size: NA
v_call: TRBV5-1
d_call: TRBD1
j_call: TRBJ1-5

cdr3_nt: TGTGCCAGCAGCGCAGGGCTCTCTGGAAACACCATATATTTT
cdr3_aa: CASSAGLSGNTIYF
clone_size: NA
v_call: TRBV7-2
d_call: NA
j_call: TRBJ1-3

cdr3_nt: TGTGCCAGCAGTGAAGCGCTTCGGGGGACAGACTCCTACGAGCAGTACTTC
cdr3_aa: CASSEALRGTDSYEQYF
clone_size: NA
v_call: TRBV6-1
d_call: NA
j_call: TRBJ2-7

cdr3_nt: TGTGCCAGCAGCGTAGGACAGGGCTTTATCTACGAGCAGTACTTC
cdr3_aa: CASSVGQGFIYEQYF
clone_size: NA
v_call: TRBV9
d_call: TRBD1
j_call: TRBJ2-7

cdr3_nt: TGTGCCAGTAGTATTGGAGGGTTACAGAACACTGAAGCTTTCTTT
cdr3_aa: CASSIGGLQNTEAFF
clone_size: NA
v_call: TRBV19
d_call: NA
j_call: TRBJ1-1

cdr3_nt: TGTGCCAGCAGCTTAGATGGACAGGGGGCTTTCGAGCAGTACTTC
cdr3_aa: CASSLDGQGAFEQYF
clone_size: NA
v_call: TRBV11-2
d_call: TRBD1
j_call: TRBJ2-7

cdr3_nt: TGTGCCAGCAGCTTGGCCTTAACAGGGCGCACTGAAGCTTTCTTT
cdr3_aa: CASSLALTGRTEAFF
clone_size: NA
v_call: TRBV5-6
d_call: NA
j_call: TRBJ1-1

cdr3_nt: TGTGCCAGCAGTCCGAGGGGACAGGGGGGCACCTACGAGCAGTACTTC
cdr3_aa: CASSPRGQGGTYEQYF
clone_size: NA
v_call: TRBV6-6
d_call: TRBD1
j_call: TRBJ2-7

cdr3_nt: TGTGCCAGCTCAACCGACAGCCTCAATCAGCCCCAGCATTTT
cdr3_aa: CASSTDSLNQPQHF
clone_size: NA
v_call: TRBV18
d_call: NA
j_call: TRBJ1-5

cdr3_nt: TGTGCCAGCAGTGGGACTAGCGGGCCAAGCAATGAGCAGTTCTTC
cdr3_aa: CASSGTSGPSNEQFF
clone_size: few
v_call: TRBV2
d_call: TRBD2
j_call: TRBJ2-1

cdr3_nt: TGTGCCAGCAGCTTACAATCAGGACAGTCACCCCTCCACTTT
cdr3_aa: CASSLQSGQSPLHF
clone_size: NA
v_call: TRBV11-2
d_call: NA
j_call: TRBJ1-6

cdr3_nt: TGTGCCAGCAGCCCGGGACTAGCGGGGGGGCATGAGCAGTTCTTC
cdr3_aa: CASSPGLAGGHEQFF
clone_size: NA
v_call: TRBV7-9
d_call: TRBD2
j_call: TRBJ2-1

cdr3_nt: TGTGCCAGCAGCTTAAGGACAGAGAACAATGAGCAGTTCTTC
cdr3_aa: CASSLRTENNEQFF
clone_size: once
v_call: TRBV13
d_call: NA
j_call: TRBJ2-1

cdr3_nt: TGTGCTAGCAGCGCGGGACCTCCGAGCACCGGGGAGCTGTTTTTT
cdr3_aa: CASSAGPPSTGELFF
clone_size: NA
v_call: TRBV7-7
d_call: NA
j_call: TRBJ2-2

cdr3_nt: TGTGCTAGTGGGCGCCAGGGCACAGATACGCAGTATTTT
cdr3_aa: CASGRQGTDTQYF
clone_size: NA
v_call: TRBV12-5
d_call: NA
j_call: TRBJ2-3

cdr3_nt: TGCGCCAGCAGCTTGGGACAGGGGCGAGAAAAACTGTTTTTT
cdr3_aa: CASSLGQGREKLFF
clone_size: NA
v_call: TRBV5-1
d_call: TRBD1
j_call: TRBJ1-4

cdr3_nt: TGTGCCAGCAGCTCAGGACAGGGGGCAGGGCAGCCCCAGCATTTT
cdr3_aa: CASSSGQGAGQPQHF
clone_size: NA
v_call: TRBV27
d_call: TRBD1
j_call: TRBJ1-5

cdr3_nt: TGTGCCTTGGGGTTACCATTACAGGGGGATACGCAGTATTTT
cdr3_aa: CALGLPLQGDTQYF
clone_size: NA
v_call: TRBV6-6
d_call: TRBD1
j_call: TRBJ2-3

cdr3_nt: TGCGCCAGCAGCCAAGGGGGACACCTCTACGAGCAGTACTTC
cdr3_aa: CASSQGGHLYEQYF
clone_size: NA
v_call: TRBV4-1
d_call: NA
j_call: TRBJ2-7

cdr3_nt: TGTGCCAGCAGCTTTGTTAGCGGGGGCCCAGATACGCAGTATTTT
cdr3_aa: CASSFVSGGPDTQYF
clone_size: NA
v_call: TRBV12-1
d_call: NA
j_call: TRBJ2-3

cdr3_nt: TGTGCCAACCTAGCCTCAGGTTCGGAGACCCAGTACTTC
cdr3_aa: CANLASGSETQYF
clone_size: NA
v_call: TRBV19
d_call: NA
j_call: TRBJ2-5

cdr3_nt: TGTGCCAGCAGCACCAGGGGGATAACTAAACTGTTTTTT
cdr3_aa: CASSTRGITKLFF
clone_size: once
v_call: TRBV7-9
d_call: TRBD1
j_call: TRBJ1-4

cdr3_nt: TGTGCCAGCAGCGAGGGTGGAGTCTCCTACGAGCAGTACTTC
cdr3_aa: CASSEGGVSYEQYF
clone_size: NA
v_call: TRBV5-4
d_call: NA
j_call: TRBJ2-7

cdr3_nt: TGTGCCAGTAGTTTGAACAGGAAAGAGACCCAGTACTTC
cdr3_aa: CASSLNRKETQYF
clone_size: NA
v_call: TRBV19
d_call: NA
j_call: TRBJ2-5

cdr3_nt: TGTGCCAGCTCGTCTTTGCGCCGGACAGGTCCCTACGAGCAGTACTTC
cdr3_aa: CASSSLRRTGPYEQYF
clone_size: NA
v_call: TRBV18
d_call: TRBD1
j_call: TRBJ2-7